This T cell receptor beta chain was sequenced for a study of blood T cell repertoires in COVID-19. In the study overall: Sites across the United States, Italy and Spain contributed samples from acute and convalescent COVID-19.

This clone was counted a single time. In the original workflow: Reference gene primer amplification gave estimated nucleated cell counts. Using immunoSEQ multiplex PCR, the repertoire was profiled, and TCRdb retains in-frame clones only, with some absent. Clone size and V and J calls were adopted from that table, with D and trimming inferred from the DNA. Here the sample spans around 270,000 clones, roughly 84% being singletons. The specimen was peripheral blood. This sequence was found in a middle-aged woman who had recovered from COVID-19.

CDR3 region: CASSRWGTGTNYQPQHF. The CDR3 DNA reads as TGTGCCAGTAGCCGGTGGGGGACAGGAACAAATTATCAGCCCCAGCATTTT. The V and J genes are TRBV19 and TRBJ1-5; 8 bases align to TRBD1. CDR1 is LNHDA, CDR2 SQIVND, per germline (reference sequence). This CDR3 region has 17 residues. The V and J ends lost 6 bases and 5 bases, in that order; junction bases with no gene match: 15.